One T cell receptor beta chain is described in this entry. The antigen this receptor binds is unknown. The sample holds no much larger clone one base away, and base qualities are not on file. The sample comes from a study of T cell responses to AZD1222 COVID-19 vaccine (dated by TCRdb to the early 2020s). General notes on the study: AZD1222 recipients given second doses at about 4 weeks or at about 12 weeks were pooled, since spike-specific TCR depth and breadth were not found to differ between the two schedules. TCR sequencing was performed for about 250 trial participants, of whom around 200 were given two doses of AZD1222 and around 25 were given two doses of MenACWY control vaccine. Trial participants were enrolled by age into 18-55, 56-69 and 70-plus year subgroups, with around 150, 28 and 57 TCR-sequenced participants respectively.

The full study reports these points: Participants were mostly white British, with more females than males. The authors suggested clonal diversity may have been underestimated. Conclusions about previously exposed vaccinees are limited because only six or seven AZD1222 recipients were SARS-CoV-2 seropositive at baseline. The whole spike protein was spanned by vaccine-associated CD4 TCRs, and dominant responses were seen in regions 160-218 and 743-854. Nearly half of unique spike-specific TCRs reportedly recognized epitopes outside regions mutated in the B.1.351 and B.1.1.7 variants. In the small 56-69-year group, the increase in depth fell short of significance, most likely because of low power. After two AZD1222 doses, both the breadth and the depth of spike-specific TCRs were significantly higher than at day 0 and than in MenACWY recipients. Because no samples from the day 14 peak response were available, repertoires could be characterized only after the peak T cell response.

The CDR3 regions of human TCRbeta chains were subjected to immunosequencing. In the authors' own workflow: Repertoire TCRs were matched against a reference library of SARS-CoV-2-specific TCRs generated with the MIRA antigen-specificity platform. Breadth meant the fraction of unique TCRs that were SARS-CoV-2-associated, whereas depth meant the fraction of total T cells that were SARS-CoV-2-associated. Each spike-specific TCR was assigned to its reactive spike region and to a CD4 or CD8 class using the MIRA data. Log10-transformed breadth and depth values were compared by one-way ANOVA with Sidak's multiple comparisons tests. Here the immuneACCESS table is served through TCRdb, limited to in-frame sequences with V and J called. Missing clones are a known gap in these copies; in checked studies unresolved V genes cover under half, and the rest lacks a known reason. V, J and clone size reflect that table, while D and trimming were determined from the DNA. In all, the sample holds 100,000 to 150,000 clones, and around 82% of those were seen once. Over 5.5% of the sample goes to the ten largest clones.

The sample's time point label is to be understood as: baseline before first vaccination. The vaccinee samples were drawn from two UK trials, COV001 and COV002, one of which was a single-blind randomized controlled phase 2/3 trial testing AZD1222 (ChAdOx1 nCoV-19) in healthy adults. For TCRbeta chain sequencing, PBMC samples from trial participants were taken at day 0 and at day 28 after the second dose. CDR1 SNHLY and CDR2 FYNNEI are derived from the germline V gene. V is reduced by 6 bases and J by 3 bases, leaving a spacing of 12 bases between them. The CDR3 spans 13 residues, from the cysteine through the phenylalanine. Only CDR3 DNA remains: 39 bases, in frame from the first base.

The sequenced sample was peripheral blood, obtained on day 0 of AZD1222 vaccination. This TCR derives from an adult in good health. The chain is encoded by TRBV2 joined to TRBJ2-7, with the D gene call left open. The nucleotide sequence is TGTGCCAGCAGCCCGGAGTACCACTACGAGCAGTACTTC. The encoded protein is CASSPEYHYEQYF.